These 28 T cell receptor beta chains share one sample of origin, sequenced in a study of OX40 agonist ivuxolimab in advanced cancers. The receptor library was made with the immunoSEQ multiplex PCR assay. TCRdb stores this immuneACCESS table with in-frame sequences only. Part of the clones is absent; in the studies checked, under half of the shortfall reflects unresolved V genes, and no reason is known for the rest. A total of tens of thousands of clones appear in this sample, 88% of them only once. Of the sample, about 1% is held by the ten largest clones. Sequencing was performed on CD4+ or CD8+ T cells sorted from blood, taken in a trial of the OX40 agonist ivuxolimab. The receptors stem from an adult with an advanced solid tumor such as melanoma, head and neck, liver or kidney cancer.

The V and J genes are TRBV7-9 and TRBJ2-1; D might be TRBD2 (6 bases). CDR3 length: 12 amino acids. Germline V gene sequence: CDR1 SEHNR, CDR2 FQNEAQ (reference sequence). With 7 bases removed from V and 10 bases from J, the gap between germline ends came to 14 bases. The CDR3 DNA reads TGTGCCAGCATACCGGACTATGGCGAGCAGTTCTTC. Translated: CASIPDYGEQFF.

In this sample, this clone turned up once. This chain uses TRBV2 with TRBJ2-2; D perhaps matches TRBD1 (5 bases). The CDR3 extends over 14 amino acids. The germline gives CDR1 SNHLY, CDR2 FYNNEI. V was trimmed by 6 bases and J by 4 bases, leaving 12 bases between them. In DNA, the CDR3 is TGTGCCAGCAGCGCAGACAGCTCCACCGGGGAGCTGTTTTTT. This encodes CASSADSSTGELFF.

The rearrangement joins TRBV11-3 to TRBJ2-5; D is unclear. Between the trimmed V and J ends, which lost 6 bases and 2 bases, there was a span of 10 bases. Germline values: CDR1 SGHNT, CDR2 YENEEA. The CDR3 runs 13 residues. The CDR3 DNA reads TGTGCCAGCAGTAGGGTAGGGCAAGAGACCCAGTACTTC. Translation: CASSRVGQETQYF.

The CDR3 spells CASSSPGTGGSYEQYF. The CDR3 bases are TGTGCCAGCAGCTCTCCCGGGACAGGGGGCTCCTACGAGCAGTACTTC. The chain uses TRBV5-4 and TRBJ2-5, with TRBD1 matching 11 bases. The J call is in doubt because the DNA end fits TRBJ2-7 better. The germline V gene encodes CDR1 SGHNT and CDR2 YYREEE (reference sequence). The CDR3 sequence is 16 residues long.

The CDR3 DNA reads as TGTGCCATCAGTGAGGGGCCGGACTACGAGCAGTACTTC. Amino acid sequence: CAISEGPDYEQYF. The V call is TRBV10-3, the J call TRBJ2-7; no clear D. Per the germline V gene, CDR1 is ENHRY and CDR2 is SYGVKD. V was clipped by 2 bases and J by 3 bases, with 8 bases between them. The CDR3 runs to 13 residues.

The V gene is TRBV18, the J gene TRBJ2-1; 9 nucleotides align to TRBD1. This CDR3 spans 14 amino acids. V lost 3 bases to trimming and J lost 9 bases; unmatched junction nucleotides: 6. Germline-derived CDR1 and CDR2 are KGHSH and LQKENI. DNA of the CDR3: TGTGCCAGCTCACCTACCGGGACAGGGCCTGAGCAGTTCTTC. This codes for CASSPTGTGPEQFF.

The chain joins TRBV5-1 to TRBJ1-4; D gene unclear. CDR3 size: 17 residues. Germline assignment: CDR1 SGHRS and CDR2 YFSETQ. Trimming removed 8 bases from V and 0 bases from J, with 20 bases in between. The CDR3 nucleotides are TGCGCCAGGGGGTCCGAACGGCCAGATGCAACTAATGAAAAACTGTTTTTT. Translated: CARGSERPDATNEKLFF.

This clone is a singleton in its sample. This sequence joins TRBV2 and TRBJ2-3; 7 positions match TRBD2. CDR1 is SNHLY, CDR2 FYNNEI, per germline. This CDR3 region has 14 residues. V lost 2 bases to trimming and J lost 2 bases; unmatched junction nucleotides: 1. DNA of the CDR3: TGTGCCAGCAGTGAACTAGCGGACACAGATACGCAGTATTTT. It yields the protein CASSELADTDTQYF.

This chain uses TRBV6-6 with TRBJ1-1; no firm D call. The germline V gene encodes CDR1 MNHNY and CDR2 SVGAGI (reference sequence). Trimming cost V 8 bases and J 0 bases, with 16 bases left between them. The CDR3 loop spans 15 amino acids. CDR3 region: CASRWAGYMNTEAFF. CDR3 DNA: TGTGCCAGCCGATGGGCGGGCTATATGAACACTGAAGCTTTCTTT.

V gene TRBV29-1 combines with J gene TRBJ1-1, with D perhaps matching TRBD1 (5 bases). The CDR3 is made up of 15 amino acids. V lost 4 bases to trimming and J lost 3 bases, with 18 bases between them. From germline, CDR1 is SQVTM and CDR2 ANQGSEA. In DNA form, the CDR3 reads TGCAGCGTTGGCGTCGCCTCGGGGGTGCACACTGAAGCTTTCTTT. It specifies CSVGVASGVHTEAFF.

This chain links TRBV21-1 with TRBJ2-7. TRBV21-1 is designated a pseudogene. The CDR3 spans 10 residues. The CDR3 DNA follows: TGTGCCAGCAGCAGTTACGAGCAGTACTTC. Translating gives CASSSYEQYF.

This chain joins TRBV5-4 and TRBJ1-3; D remains ambiguous. Germline loops: CDR1 SGHNT, CDR2 YYREEE (reference sequence). The length of the CDR3 is 14 residues. V lost 0 bases, J lost 0 bases, and 4 bases lay in between. The CDR3 loop is CASSLGVSGNTIYF. In DNA, the CDR3 is TGTGCCAGCAGCTTGGGGGTCTCTGGAAACACCATATATTTT.

The chain uses TRBV7-2 and TRBJ2-3; D is possibly TRBD2 (5 bases). Germline values: CDR1 SGHTA, CDR2 FQGNSA. The CDR3 runs to 15 residues. The V end was cut by 1 base, the J end by 0 bases, with 8 bases between. The CDR3 reads CASSLGAVSTDTQYF. The CDR3 coding sequence is TGTGCCAGCAGCTTAGGAGCGGTAAGCACAGATACGCAGTATTTT.

The gene calls are TRBV2 and TRBJ2-5; D is possibly TRBD2 (6 bases). The CDR3 is made up of 13 amino acids. Trimming took off 7 bases at V and 0 bases at J, with 9 bases between the two ends. CDR1 SNHLY and CDR2 FYNNEI come from the germline V gene. The DNA of the CDR3 is TGTGCCAGCATGCGGGACCACCAAGAGACCCAGTACTTC. Its translation: CASMRDHQETQYF. Complete variable domain (other parts from reference TRBV2 and TRBJ2-5): EPEVTQTPSHQVTQMGQEVILRCVPISNHLYFYWYRQILGQKVEFLVSFYNNEISEKSEIFDDQFSVERPDGSNFTLKIRSTKLEDSAMYFCASMRDHQETQYFGPGTRLLVL.

This chain uses TRBV7-2 with TRBJ2-1, with D perhaps given as TRBD1 or TRBD2 (5 bases each). V was pared by 1 base and J by 9 bases, with 10 bases between. The CDR3 contains 13 residues. Germline CDR1 SGHTA, CDR2 FQGNSA. CDR3: CASSLGPGTEQFF. As DNA, the CDR3 is TGTGCCAGCAGCTTAGGCCCCGGGACTGAGCAGTTCTTC.

This chain links TRBV6-6 with TRBJ1-5; 8 nucleotides line up with TRBD1. V shed 5 bases and J 4 bases; nucleotides not matched to a gene: 7. Germline CDR1 is MNHNY and CDR2 is SVGAGI (reference sequence). The CDR3 contains 15 residues. The CDR3 region is CASSHYRDRNQPQHF. As DNA, the CDR3 is TGTGCCAGCAGTCACTACCGGGACAGGAATCAGCCCCAGCATTTT.

The V gene is TRBV6-6, the J gene TRBJ1-2, with D tentatively TRBD1 (6 bases). V was clipped by 2 bases and J by 3 bases, with 10 bases between them. The CDR3 loop spans 14 amino acids. The germline V gene encodes CDR1 MNHNY and CDR2 SVGAGI (reference sequence). CDR3 sequence: CASSYRDTHYGYTF. CDR3 DNA sequence: TGTGCCAGCAGTTACCGGGACACTCACTATGGCTACACCTTC.

The V and J genes are TRBV12-2 and TRBJ2-7. TRBV12-2 is reported as a pseudogene. This CDR3 region has 16 residues. The DNA of the CDR3 is TGTGCAAGTCGCTTAGTCGCAGGGGGGGACTCCTACGAGCAGTACTTC. Amino acid sequence: CASRLVAGGDSYEQYF.

The genes are TRBV6-6 and TRBJ1-5, with unresolved D. CDR1 and CDR2 from the germline V gene are MNHNY and SVGAGI (reference sequence). CDR3 length: 15 amino acids. The ends were cut back, 6 bases at V and 0 bases at J, with 12 bases in the middle. The CDR3 coding sequence is TGTGCCAGCAGGCAATTACAGTATAGCAATCAGCCCCAGCATTTT. Its translation is CASRQLQYSNQPQHF.

V and J are TRBV12-5 and TRBJ1-1; 9 bases line up with TRBD1. The CDR3 runs to 17 residues. The J segment lost 2 bases and the V segment lost 4 bases, leaving 11 bases of the junction unmatched. Germline CDR1 is LGHNT and CDR2 is FRNRAP. The CDR3 sequence: CASGSRTGEGYNTEAFF. The CDR3 nucleotides are TGTGCTAGTGGTTCCCGGACAGGGGAAGGGTACAACACTGAAGCTTTCTTT. Complete variable domain (other parts from reference TRBV12-5 and TRBJ1-1): DARVTQTPRHKVTEMGQEVTMRCQPILGHNTVFWYRQTMMQGLELLAYFRNRAPLDDSGMPKDRFSAEMPDATLATLKIQPSEPRDSAVYFCASGSRTGEGYNTEAFFGQGTRLTVV.

The chain is built from TRBV28 and TRBJ2-7; D is perhaps TRBD1 or TRBD2 (5 bases each). Looked up from germline, CDR1 is MDHEN and CDR2 is SYDVKM. The CDR3 is 13 amino acids. V lost 10 bases and J lost 5, with 18 bases in between. This CDR3 is CATLRGSSNEQYF. Written as DNA, the CDR3 is TGTGCCACCCTGAGGGGTTCTTCCAACGAGCAGTACTTC.

The J gene is TRBJ1-1, the V gene TRBV7-2; D is unclear. Trimming stripped 5 bases from V and 1 base from J, with 8 bases between. Germline loops: CDR1 SGHTA, CDR2 FQGNSA. The CDR3 runs to 13 residues. The CDR3 nucleotides read TGTGCCAGCAGCCTACCATCGAACACTGAAGCTTTCTTT. This encodes CASSLPSNTEAFF. The full variable domain, completed using reference TRBV7-2 and TRBJ1-1, is GAGVSQSPSNKVTEKGKDVELRCDPISGHTALYWYRQSLGQGLEFLIYFQGNSAPDKSGLPSDRFSAERTGGSVSTLTIQRTQQEDSAVYLCASSLPSNTEAFFGQGTRLTVV.

V gene TRBV7-2 combines with J gene TRBJ2-5, with 9 bases fitting TRBD1. This CDR3 has 17 residues. J was trimmed by 10 bases and V by 5 bases; bases with no gene match: 20. CDR1 is SGHTA, CDR2 FQGNSA, per germline. For the CDR3, the DNA is TGTGCCAGCAGCCCTTGGGACAGGGCCTTTGTGAAAGGCGGCCAGTACTTC. It yields the protein CASSPWDRAFVKGGQYF.

The CDR3 DNA reads as TGTGCCAGCAGCTTAGGTTTCGTATTCTCGGGGGCCCAGTACTTC. It codes for CASSLGFVFSGAQYF. The gene calls are TRBV11-2 and TRBJ2-5, with D tentatively TRBD2 (6 bases). The CDR3 is made up of 15 amino acids. V dropped 1 base and J dropped 9 bases, with 18 bases sitting between them. Germline CDR1 and CDR2: SGHAT and FQNNGV. The full variable domain, completed using reference TRBV11-2 and TRBJ2-5, is EAGVAQSPRYKIIEKRQSVAFWCNPISGHATLYWYQQILGQGPKLLIQFQNNGVVDDSQLPKDRFSAERLKGVDSTLKIQPAKLEDSAVYLCASSLGFVFSGAQYFGPGTRLLVL.

V usage is TRBV15 and J usage is TRBJ1-1; D is unresolved. The CDR3 consists of 14 residues. V lost 5 bases and J 5 bases, leaving 15 bases between the germline ends. The germline V gene encodes CDR1 LNHNV and CDR2 YYDKDF (reference sequence). The DNA for the CDR3 is TGTGCCACCAGCCCCCAAACGAAGGGAACTGAAGCTTTCTTT. Amino acids: CATSPQTKGTEAFF.

The gene calls are TRBV18 and TRBJ1-2; 7 nucleotides match TRBD1. This CDR3 region has 12 residues. The V and J ends lost 5 bases and 8 bases, in that order; junction bases with no gene match: 5. Germline lookup yields CDR1 KGHSH and CDR2 LQKENI. The CDR3 DNA sequence: TGTGCCAGCTCAGGACAGGACCCGGGCTACACCTTC. Translating gives CASSGQDPGYTF.

This chain joins TRBV7-9 and TRBJ1-2; D perhaps matches TRBD1 (6 bases). V shed 1 base and J shed 6 bases, with 12 bases lying between them. Germline V gene sequence: CDR1 SEHNR, CDR2 FQNEAQ (reference sequence). The CDR3 sequence is 14 residues long. The CDR3 is CASSLVTGFDGYTF. DNA of the CDR3: TGTGCCAGCAGCTTAGTCACAGGGTTCGATGGCTACACCTTC. The whole variable domain, filled in from reference TRBV7-9 and TRBJ1-2, reads DTGVSQNPRHKITKRGQNVTFRCDPISEHNRLYWYRQTLGQGPEFLTYFQNEAQLEKSRLLSDRFSAERPKGSFSTLEIQRTEQGDSAMYLCASSLVTGFDGYTFGSGTRLTVV.

This chain connects TRBV7-9 to TRBJ2-1, with D unresolved. Germline values: CDR1 SEHNR, CDR2 FQNEAQ (reference sequence). The V and J ends lost 2 bases and 3 bases respectively, with 5 bases between them. The CDR3 is made up of 13 amino acids. The DNA for the CDR3 is TGTGCCAGCAGCTTATTCTTCTACAATGAGCAGTTCTTC. This sequence encodes CASSLFFYNEQFF.